Described below is a single TCR beta chain sequence and its context. No cognate antigen has been identified for it. No much larger clone exists at a distance of one base, and base qualities are not known. Library creation used PCR. Sequencing was carried out with an Illumina HiSeq 2500. TCR libraries were prepared with molecular barcoding, using unique molecular identifiers to normalize TCRbeta repertoire quantification. TCRdb redid the processing of the public reads, applying fastp at Q25 and MiXCR, and retained in-frame beta chains. Identical CDR3 proteins give one entry, which carries the most common genes and DNA. This sample gives hundreds of thousands of distinct CDR3 sequences in total; approximately 15% of them show up just once. The biggest ten clones account for about two fifths of the sample. This sample is drawn from a study of T-cell reconstitution after alpha-beta-depleted transplantation in children (dated by TCRdb to between 2015 and 2016). Background on the whole study: Using TCR repertoire profiling, the study quantitatively followed how T-cell immune reconstitution unfolded in children after TCRalphabeta/CD19-depleted allogeneic hematopoietic cell transplantation. Results and caveats for the whole study, not just this receptor: Over subsequent months, a decline in hyperexpanded clone frequencies was noted, and after one year, T-cell counts and TCRbeta diversity were mostly ascribed to newly produced T cells. The apparently early recovery of alphabetaT-cell counts about two months after transplant reportedly depended on only several hundred rapidly expanded clones that came from non-depleted graft cells. In some patients, the high TCRbeta diversity seen at day 60 was put down to recipient T cells and intrathymic progenitors that had survived conditioning.

The meaning of the sample's treatment or condition label: allogeneic hematopoietic cell transplantation with graft depleted of TCRalphabeta T cells and CD19 B cells. The transplant recipients were children given TCRalphabeta/CD19-depleted allogeneic hematopoietic cell grafts. Trimming leaves V shorter by 6 bases and J shorter by 7 bases, with the junction holding 8 bases beyond the gene matches. From its cysteine to its phenylalanine, the CDR3 spans 13 amino acids. Left in the record is the CDR3 DNA by itself, 39 bases read in frame from the first base. This sequence originates from a male patient between 2 and 10 years old who had a stem cell transplant for acute lymphoblastic leukemia, so the T cells may come from the graft donor. The chain links TRBV12-3 or TRBV12-4 with TRBJ1-1; 7 bases in the junction line up with TRBD1. This specimen consisted of PBMCs, mostly from graft donor cells, obtained 360 days after TCRalphabeta/CD19-depleted stem cell transplant. The nucleotide sequence reads as follows: TGTGCCAGCAGGATGACAGGGATCGGTGAAGCTTTCTTT. This codes for CASRMTGIGEAFF.